This is a list of T cell receptor beta chains from one sample in a study of shared clonotypes between healthy human individuals. The repertoire was sequenced with immunoSEQ multiplex PCR; TCRdb's copy has only in-frame clones and lacks some. Altogether around 2.3 million clones are present, 90% to 97% being singletons, with the ten largest covering roughly 0.13%. Sequencing input: naive CD4+ T cells sorted from blood. These receptor sequences come from a man aged 18 to 29 in good health. Each CDR3 is given with its conserved first and last residue. The D gene is left open where the match is weak. Rows give clone size only sometimes, using once, few, many, or a class for an expanded clone.

v_call,d_call,cdr3_length,clone_size,j_call,cdr3_nt,cdr3_aa
TRBV5-1,NA,15,NA,TRBJ1-4,TGCGCCAGCAGCAGAACCGGGACCGGAGGGGAAAAACTGTTTTTT,CASSRTGTGGEKLFF
TRBV30,NA,15,NA,TRBJ1-3,TGTGCCTGGAGTGTTCAAGGGAAAACTGGAAACACCATATATTTT,CAWSVQGKTGNTIYF
TRBV6-6,NA,12,NA,TRBJ2-7,TGTGCCAGCAGGGGGGCGAGCTACGAGCAGTACTTC,CASRGASYEQYF
TRBV7-2,NA,13,NA,TRBJ2-7,TGTGCCAGCAGCTTTCTAGGGGGTCGCGAGCAGTACTTC,CASSFLGGREQYF
TRBV5-1,TRBD1,17,NA,TRBJ1-2,TGCGCCAGCAGCTCAAACCCCGGGACAGGGTCGGGCTATGGCTACACCTTC,CASSSNPGTGSGYGYTF
TRBV29-1,NA,15,NA,TRBJ2-3,TGCAGCGTTGTCTCCGGCATTTCTAGCACAGATACGCAGTATTTT,CSVVSGISSTDTQYF
TRBV5-1,NA,13,few,TRBJ1-2,TGCGCCAGCAGCTTGGACAGTCCCTATGGCTACACCTTC,CASSLDSPYGYTF
TRBV6-6,TRBD2,13,NA,TRBJ2-1,TGTGCCAGCAGAGGGGACTATTGGGGTGAGCAGTTCTTC,CASRGDYWGEQFF
TRBV29-1,NA,13,NA,TRBJ1-1,TGCAGCGTGATACACAGTTTTAACACTGAAGCTTTCTTT,CSVIHSFNTEAFF
TRBV27,NA,13,NA,TRBJ1-3,TGTGCCATCCATTTTAGTCGCGGAAACACCATATATTTT,CAIHFSRGNTIYF
TRBV4-1,NA,11,once,TRBJ2-3,TGCGCCAGCAGTTGGGCAGATACGCAGTATTTT,CASSWADTQYF
TRBV5-1,NA,15,NA,TRBJ1-1,TGCGCCAGCAGCTTGACGGGCCACATGAACACTGAAGCTTTCTTT,CASSLTGHMNTEAFF
TRBV5-4,NA,14,NA,TRBJ2-5,TGTGCCAGCAGCCCCCTGGGACTCCAAGAGACCCAGTACTTC,CASSPLGLQETQYF
TRBV6-1,NA,13,NA,TRBJ2-5,TGTGCCAGCAGGGAGAGAGGGGCAGAGACCCAGTACTTC,CASRERGAETQYF
TRBV11-2,TRBD2,15,NA,TRBJ2-7,TGTGCCAGCAGCCCCCATCTAGCGGGGTCGAGAGAGCAGTACTTC,CASSPHLAGSREQYF
TRBV11-3,NA,14,NA,TRBJ2-7,TGTGCCAGCAGCTTAACCGCCGGCTCCTACGAGCAGTACTTC,CASSLTAGSYEQYF
TRBV5-1,TRBD1,14,NA,TRBJ2-7,TGCGCCAGCAGCTGGGGACAGACTTCATACGAGCAGTACTTC,CASSWGQTSYEQYF
TRBV12-5,NA,13,NA,TRBJ1-1,TGTGCTAGTGTTAATTCTATGAACACTGAAGCTTTCTTT,CASVNSMNTEAFF
TRBV6-6,NA,14,NA,TRBJ2-5,TGTGCCAGCGCCGCCGGGCCAGAGGGAGAGACCCAGTACTTC,CASAAGPEGETQYF
TRBV5-1,TRBD1,15,NA,TRBJ2-7,TGCGCCAGCAGCTTGGTGGGACAGGAGACCTACGAGCAGTACTTC,CASSLVGQETYEQYF
TRBV7-9,NA,13,NA,TRBJ1-2,TGTGCCAGCAGCTTAGATCGGAGTGGGGGCTACACCTTC,CASSLDRSGGYTF
TRBV30,TRBD1,15,NA,TRBJ2-7,TGTGCCTGGAGTCACCGGGACAGGGGACCCTACGAGCAGTACTTC,CAWSHRDRGPYEQYF
TRBV11-2,NA,15,NA,TRBJ2-7,TGTGCCAGCAGCTCCGAGTACTCCGGGCACTACGAGCAGTACTTC,CASSSEYSGHYEQYF
TRBV5-6,TRBD2,14,NA,TRBJ2-7,TGTGCCAGCAGCTTGGGACTAGCGGGGGGCCAGCAGTACTTC,CASSLGLAGGQQYF
TRBV10-2,NA,12,once,TRBJ1-2,TGCGCCAGCGGGATCCAGGGGTATGGCTACACCTTC,CASGIQGYGYTF
TRBV4-2,NA,15,NA,TRBJ1-2,TGTGCCAGCAGCCCCGGGGAACCACCTAACTATGGCTACACCTTC,CASSPGEPPNYGYTF
TRBV4-1,TRBD2,18,NA,TRBJ2-3,TGCGCCAGCAGCCAAGGTCTAGCGGGGAGGGCAGGTGGTGATACGCAGTATTTT,CASSQGLAGRAGGDTQYF
TRBV30,NA,11,NA,TRBJ2-7,TGTGCCTGGAGTCCAAGGGACGAGCAGTACTTC,CAWSPRDEQYF
TRBV4-2,NA,18,NA,TRBJ2-1,TGTGCCAGCAGCCCTTATAAAGGGGTCAAAGAAGTTTACAATGAGCAGTTCTTC,CASSPYKGVKEVYNEQFF
TRBV28,TRBD1,15,NA,TRBJ1-6,TGTGCCAGCAGTCCCCCAGGACAGGGGCGGTCACCCCTCCACTTT,CASSPPGQGRSPLHF
TRBV18,TRBD1,15,once,TRBJ2-5,TGTGCCAGCTCACCTAAGACAGGGTCTTGGGAGACCCAGTACTTC,CASSPKTGSWETQYF
TRBV5-6,TRBD1,15,NA,TRBJ1-6,TGTGCCAGCAGCCACAACAGGGGCCATAATTCACCCCTCCACTTT,CASSHNRGHNSPLHF
TRBV6-5,NA,14,NA,TRBJ1-3,TGTGCCAGCAGTTACTTGGGCGTTGGAAACACCATATATTTT,CASSYLGVGNTIYF
TRBV5-1,NA,14,NA,TRBJ1-4,TGCGCCAGCAGCCCGGGGGCAACTAATGAAAAACTGTTTTTT,CASSPGATNEKLFF
TRBV6-6,NA,13,once,TRBJ2-7,TGTGCCAGCAGCCCAACACCCAGCAACGAGCAGTACTTC,CASSPTPSNEQYF
TRBV11-3,NA,13,NA,TRBJ1-1,TGTGCCAGCAGCTTAGATCCCTACACTGAAGCTTTCTTT,CASSLDPYTEAFF